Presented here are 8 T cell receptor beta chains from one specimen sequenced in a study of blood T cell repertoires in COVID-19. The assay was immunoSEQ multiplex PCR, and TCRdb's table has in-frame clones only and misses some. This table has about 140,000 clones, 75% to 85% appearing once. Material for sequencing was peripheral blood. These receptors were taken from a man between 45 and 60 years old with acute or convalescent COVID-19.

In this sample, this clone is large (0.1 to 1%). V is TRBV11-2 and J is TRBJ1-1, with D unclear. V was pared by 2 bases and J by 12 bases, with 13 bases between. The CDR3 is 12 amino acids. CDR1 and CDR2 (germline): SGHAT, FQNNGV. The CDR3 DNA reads TGTGCCAGCAGCTTAAACCGAGGGATAACTTTCTTT. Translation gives CASSLNRGITFF.

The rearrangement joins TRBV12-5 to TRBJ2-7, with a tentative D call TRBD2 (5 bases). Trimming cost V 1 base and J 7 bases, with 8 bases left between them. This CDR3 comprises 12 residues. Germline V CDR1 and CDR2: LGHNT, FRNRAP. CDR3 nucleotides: TGTGCTAGTGGTTTGGAGGGCGGGGAGCAGTACTTC. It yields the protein CASGLEGGEQYF.

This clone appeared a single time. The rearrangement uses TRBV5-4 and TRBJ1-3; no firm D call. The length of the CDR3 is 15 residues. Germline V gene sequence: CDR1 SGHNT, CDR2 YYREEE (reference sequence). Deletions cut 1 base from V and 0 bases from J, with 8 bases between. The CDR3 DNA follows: TGTGCCAGCAGCTTGTGGGCCCCCTCTGGAAACACCATATATTTT. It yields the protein CASSLWAPSGNTIYF. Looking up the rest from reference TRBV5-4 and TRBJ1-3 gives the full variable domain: ETGVTQSPTHLIKTRGQQVTLRCSSQSGHNTVSWYQQALGQGPQFIFQYYREEENGRGNFPPRFSGLQFPNYSSELNVNALELDDSALYLCASSLWAPSGNTIYFGEGSWLTVV.

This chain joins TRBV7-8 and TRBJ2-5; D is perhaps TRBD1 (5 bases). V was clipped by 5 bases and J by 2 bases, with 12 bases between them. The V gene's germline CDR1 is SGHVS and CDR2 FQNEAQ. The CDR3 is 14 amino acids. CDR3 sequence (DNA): TGTGCCAGCAGCCCTGGGGCAGGACAAGAGACCCAGTACTTC. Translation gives CASSPGAGQETQYF.

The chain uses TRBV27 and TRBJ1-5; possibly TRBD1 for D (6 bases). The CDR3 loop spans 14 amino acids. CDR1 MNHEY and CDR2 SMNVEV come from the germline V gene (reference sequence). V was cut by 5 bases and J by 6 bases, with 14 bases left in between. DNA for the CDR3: TGTGCCAGCAGTCTCACGACAGGAGTTCAGCCCCAGCATTTT. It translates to CASSLTTGVQPQHF.

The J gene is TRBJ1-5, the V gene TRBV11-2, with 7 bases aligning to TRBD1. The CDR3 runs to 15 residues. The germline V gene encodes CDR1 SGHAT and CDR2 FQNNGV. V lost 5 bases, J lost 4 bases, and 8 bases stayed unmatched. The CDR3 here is CASSVSTGMNQPQHF. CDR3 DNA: TGTGCCAGCAGCGTCTCGACAGGGATGAATCAGCCCCAGCATTTT.

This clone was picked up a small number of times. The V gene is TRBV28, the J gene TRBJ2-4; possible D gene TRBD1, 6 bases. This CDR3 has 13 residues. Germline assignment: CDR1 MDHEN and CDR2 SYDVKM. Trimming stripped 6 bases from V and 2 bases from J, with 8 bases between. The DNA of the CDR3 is TGTGCCAGCAGACAGGGAACCAAAAACATTCAGTACTTC. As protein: CASRQGTKNIQYF.

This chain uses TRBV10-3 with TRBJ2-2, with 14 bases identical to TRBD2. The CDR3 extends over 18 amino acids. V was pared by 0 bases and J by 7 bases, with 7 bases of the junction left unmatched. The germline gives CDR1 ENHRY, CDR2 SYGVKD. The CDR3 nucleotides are TGTGCCATCAGTGAGTCGGGACTAGCGGGGGCCCTAGGCGGGGAGCTGTTTTTT. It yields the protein CAISESGLAGALGGELFF.